The 27 T cell receptor beta chains given below trace back to one sample, sequenced in a study of cytomegalovirus exposure and HLA in healthy donors. 60 Vbeta and 13 Jbeta primers were used in PCR. The data were produced by immunoSEQ multiplex PCR, yet TCRdb's version contains in-frame clones alone and is incomplete. The table lists around 150,000 clones, approximately 80% of them singletons. Sequenced: PBMCs. The receptors originated from a man aged 18 to 35 in good health and CMV-seropositive.

This clone has a handful of counts. This chain connects TRBV4-3 to TRBJ2-7, with D perhaps TRBD2 (6 bases). Trimming took off 1 base at V and 1 base at J, with 8 bases between the two ends. This CDR3 comprises 14 residues. From germline, CDR1 is LGHNA and CDR2 YSLEER. The CDR3 DNA reads TGCGCCAGCAGCCAAGTTGCGGGGTCCTACGAGCAGTACTTC. The encoded protein is CASSQVAGSYEQYF.

This clone turned up a few times. The chain links TRBV7-6 to TRBJ1-2, with D unclear. The CDR3 covers 15 residues. The V and J ends lost 5 bases and 4 bases respectively, with 17 bases between them. In germline, CDR1 is SGHVS, CDR2 FNYEAQ. CDR3 bases: TGTGCCAGCAGCCCAAGAGTTGAGGCGCCCTATGGCTACACCTTC. Protein sequence: CASSPRVEAPYGYTF.

The chain combines TRBV5-6 with TRBJ1-2; 9 nucleotides align to TRBD1. The CDR3 sequence is 13 residues long. Losses at the gene ends were 4 bases for V and 7 bases for J; bases not matched to a gene: 5. From germline, CDR1 is SGHDT and CDR2 YYEEEE. CDR3 loop: CASSEDRGSGYTF. The DNA of the CDR3 is TGTGCCAGCAGCGAGGACAGGGGATCTGGCTACACCTTC.

The chain links TRBV19 to TRBJ1-5, with TRBD1 matching over 9 bases. CDR3 length: 17 amino acids. The germline V gene has CDR1 LNHDA and CDR2 SQIVND (reference sequence). Germline trimming cut 6 bases from V and 4 bases from J; bases unmatched to any gene: 13. The CDR3 spells CASSWTGAGGRNQPQHF. CDR3 DNA sequence: TGTGCCAGTAGCTGGACAGGGGCCGGGGGTCGGAATCAGCCCCAGCATTTT.

As regards this clone: The sample holds other DNA sequences that translate to the same CDR3. The chain uses TRBV9 and TRBJ2-5, with TRBD2 matching over 7 bases. The CDR3 has 15 amino acids. CDR1 is SGDLS, CDR2 YYNGEE, per germline. Trimming at V came to 2 bases and at J to 2 bases, leaving 6 bases not matched to a gene. This chain's CDR3 is CASSVGLAAQETQYF. DNA for the CDR3: TGTGCCAGCAGCGTGGGGCTAGCGGCTCAAGAGACCCAGTACTTC.

This chain uses TRBV27 with TRBJ2-2; TRBD2 agrees at 8 bases. V lost 10 bases to trimming and J lost 4 bases; unmatched junction nucleotides: 8. Germline lookup yields CDR1 MNHEY and CDR2 SMNVEV (reference sequence). The CDR3 runs to 14 residues. CDR3 region: CATGTRGVTGELFF. CDR3 in DNA: TGTGCCACGGGCACGCGGGGGGTCACCGGGGAGCTGTTTTTT.

This sequence joins TRBV4-2 and TRBJ2-2; 16 nucleotides align to TRBD2. Losses at the gene ends were 10 bases for V and 2 bases for J; bases not matched to a gene: 4. There are 16 residues in the CDR3. The germline CDR1 and CDR2 sequences are LGHNA and YNFKEQ. This chain's CDR3 is CATGLAGGGNTGELFF. Written as DNA, the CDR3 is TGTGCCACGGGACTAGCGGGGGGGGGAAACACCGGGGAGCTGTTTTTT.

This chain connects TRBV13 to TRBJ1-2, with D uncertain. This CDR3 spans 15 amino acids. CDR1 and CDR2 (germline): PRHDT, FYEKMQ (reference sequence). V was trimmed by 4 bases and J by 4 bases, leaving 16 bases between them. The CDR3 nucleotides are TGTGCCAGCAGCTCCCTCCAGACGGTAGCCTATGGCTACACCTTC. Translation gives CASSSLQTVAYGYTF.

The sample holds a few counts of this clone. V is TRBV4-1 and J is TRBJ2-3, with D possibly being TRBD1 (6 bases). The CDR3 spans 14 residues. Germline CDR1 reads MGHRA; CDR2 reads YSYEKL. V lost 4 bases, J lost 0 bases, and 8 bases lay in between. The CDR3 is CASSRGQSTDTQYF. In nucleotides, the CDR3 is TGCGCCAGCAGCCGAGGACAGAGCACAGATACGCAGTATTTT.

This clone came up a few times. The chain joins TRBV18 to TRBJ1-2; 8 bases are shared with TRBD1. Unmatched junction bases numbered 5, after V lost 0 bases and J lost 2 bases. CDR1 is KGHSH, CDR2 LQKENI, per germline. The length of the CDR3 is 16 residues. The CDR3 DNA is TGTGCCAGCTCACCACCGTCAGGGGGCTCGAACTATGGCTACACCTTC. Translating gives CASSPPSGGSNYGYTF.

This chain connects TRBV5-4 to TRBJ2-3; 13 bases match TRBD2. This CDR3 comprises 17 residues. The ends lost 4 bases at V and 2 bases at J; junction bases unmatched: 7. Germline V CDR1 and CDR2: SGHNT, YYREEE (reference sequence). CDR3 sequence: CASSQGTSGATTDTQYF. The CDR3 DNA follows: TGTGCCAGCAGCCAAGGGACTAGCGGGGCCACCACAGATACGCAGTATTTT.

V and J are TRBV19 and TRBJ1-2; 7 positions match TRBD1. Germline V lookup: CDR1 LNHDA, CDR2 SQIVND (reference sequence). After removal of 9 bases from V and 8 bases from J, the junction contained 6 bases not matched to a gene. The CDR3 covers 11 residues. For the CDR3, the DNA is TGTGCCAGCGGGAACAGGGGCGGCTACACCTTC. As protein: CASGNRGGYTF.

This clone was picked up a small number of times. The chain carries TRBV14 and TRBJ1-1; maybe TRBD1 (6 bases). Germline V gives CDR1 SGHDN, CDR2 FVKESK. Between the trimmed V and J ends, which lost 2 bases and 4 bases, there was a span of 11 bases. The CDR3 has 14 amino acids. CDR3 in amino acids: CASSQNRAGTEAFF. The CDR3 DNA reads as TGTGCCAGCAGCCAAAACAGGGCTGGCACTGAAGCTTTCTTT.

The J gene is TRBJ1-2, the V gene TRBV15, with TRBD1 as a possible D gene (5 bases). This CDR3 is built from 15 residues. Germline CDR1 reads LNHNV; CDR2 reads YYDKDF (reference sequence). Trimming removed 0 bases from V and 4 bases from J, with 12 bases in between. CDR3 amino acids: CATSRDSGAGYGYTF. The CDR3 DNA reads TGTGCCACCAGCAGAGATAGCGGGGCGGGCTATGGCTACACCTTC.

The rearrangement uses TRBV29-1 and TRBJ2-7; perhaps TRBD1 as D (6 bases). Germline CDR1 reads SQVTM; CDR2 reads ANQGSEA. V dropped 4 bases and J dropped 2 bases, with 6 bases sitting between them. There are 11 residues in the CDR3. Here the CDR3 reads CSVGTAYEQYF. CDR3 DNA sequence: TGCAGCGTTGGGACAGCCTACGAGCAGTACTTC.

The genes are TRBV11-2 and TRBJ1-5, with D unresolved. CDR3 length: 14 residues. The germline V gene has CDR1 SGHAT and CDR2 FQNNGV. Trimming cost V 5 bases and J 3 bases, with 11 bases left between them. The CDR3 bases are TGTGCCAGCAGCCTCCCCGGTTTCAATCAGCCCCAGCATTTT. Protein: CASSLPGFNQPQHF.

This clone was recorded once. The rearrangement links TRBV19 to TRBJ1-3; weak D call: TRBD1 (6 bases). V lost 8 bases and J lost 2, with 16 bases in between. The CDR3 totals 15 residues. CDR1 LNHDA and CDR2 SQIVND come from the germline V gene (reference sequence). Here the CDR3 reads CASGLQTGAGNTIYF. The CDR3 bases are TGTGCCAGTGGGTTACAGACAGGCGCTGGAAACACCATATATTTT.

This clone was observed a handful of times. The V gene is TRBV7-8, the J gene TRBJ1-2; no clear D. V was trimmed by 0 bases and J by 2 bases, leaving 13 bases between them. This CDR3 is 16 amino acids long. Germline CDR1 reads SGHVS; CDR2 reads FQNEAQ. The CDR3 reads CASSLAWNTDNYGYTF. CDR3 DNA: TGTGCCAGCAGCTTAGCTTGGAATACAGACAACTATGGCTACACCTTC. The full variable domain, completed using reference TRBV7-8 and TRBJ1-2, is GAGVSQSPRYKVAKRGQDVALRCDPISGHVSLFWYQQALGQGPEFLTYFQNEAQLDKSGLPSDRFFAERPEGSVSTLKIQRTQQEDSAVYLCASSLAWNTDNYGYTFGSGTRLTVV.

This sequence joins TRBV4-2 and TRBJ2-7; 12 bases match TRBD2. CDR3 size: 15 residues. Germline V gives CDR1 LGHNA, CDR2 YNFKEQ. V trimming: 1 base; J trimming: 2 bases; junction bases outside the gene matches: 0. The CDR3 here is CASSQGLAGAYEQYF. CDR3 DNA: TGTGCCAGCAGCCAAGGACTAGCGGGGGCCTACGAGCAGTACTTC.

The V call is TRBV4-2, the J call TRBJ1-1; possibly TRBD1 for D (6 bases). Looked up from germline, CDR1 is LGHNA and CDR2 is YNFKEQ. This CDR3 has 17 amino acids. The V gene lost 0 bases and the J gene lost 1 base, with 15 bases spanning the gap. The CDR3 region is CASSQDPPGAKNTEAFF. The CDR3 bases are TGTGCCAGCAGCCAAGACCCCCCAGGGGCGAAGAACACTGAAGCTTTCTTT.

The chain uses TRBV12-5 and TRBJ2-5; no reliable D call. Trimming left V 4 bases short and J 1 base short, with 4 bases between. In germline, CDR1 is LGHNT, CDR2 FRNRAP. CDR3 length equals 12 residues. The CDR3 is CASGSTQETQYF. The CDR3 DNA reads TGTGCTAGTGGTTCTACCCAAGAGACCCAGTACTTC.

V is TRBV7-9 and J is TRBJ2-1; TRBD1 aligns across 8 bases. CDR3 size: 15 residues. In germline, CDR1 is SEHNR, CDR2 FQNEAQ (reference sequence). V gave up 5 bases and J gave up 3 bases; unmatched junction bases: 6. The CDR3 nucleotides are TGTGCCAGCAGCCACAGGGGGAGCAACTACAATGAGCAGTTCTTC. This codes for CASSHRGSNYNEQFF.

The chain links TRBV7-9 to TRBJ2-7; TRBD1 might be the D (5 bases). This CDR3 comprises 17 residues. The V gene lost 8 bases and the J gene lost 5 bases, with 28 bases spanning the gap. Germline-derived CDR1 and CDR2 are SEHNR and FQNEAQ (reference sequence). The CDR3 DNA reads as TGTGCCAGCGGTCCAAAGCTGGTCGGGTCTCAGGGCAACGAGCAGTACTTC. It encodes CASGPKLVGSQGNEQYF.

The chain is built from TRBV6-4 and TRBJ1-4; the D is unclear. Germline lookup yields CDR1 MRHNA and CDR2 SNTAGT. This CDR3 spans 15 amino acids. V was clipped by 5 bases and J by 8 bases, with 18 bases between them. DNA of the CDR3: TGTGCCAGCAGTAAAAACAGCCTCGGCCGGGAAAAACTGTTTTTT. Amino acid sequence: CASSKNSLGREKLFF.

This sequence joins TRBV5-1 and TRBJ1-1; D not certain. Germline CDR1 reads SGHRS; CDR2 reads YFSETQ. CDR3 size: 14 residues. V lost 4 bases to trimming and J lost 0 bases, with 10 bases between them. CDR3 sequence (DNA): TGCGCCAGCAGCGAACAGAGTGTGAACACTGAAGCTTTCTTT. This gives the protein CASSEQSVNTEAFF.

The genes are TRBV6-1 and TRBJ1-1; D is ambiguous. The V gene lost 6 bases and the J gene lost 3 bases, with 8 bases spanning the gap. CDR1 and CDR2 from the germline V gene are MNHNS and SASEGT. This CDR3 has 12 amino acids. CDR3 in DNA: TGTGCCAGCAGGGAGGGTTACACTGAAGCTTTCTTT. Encoded protein: CASREGYTEAFF.

The chain joins TRBV4-2 to TRBJ2-1; 12 nucleotides align to TRBD2. Germline assignment: CDR1 LGHNA and CDR2 YNFKEQ. V lost 0 bases and J lost 0; bases outside the gene matches: 3. CDR3 size: 18 residues. The CDR3 sequence is CASSQDRLAGVSYNEQFF. The CDR3 nucleotides read TGTGCCAGCAGCCAAGACCGACTAGCGGGGGTCTCCTACAATGAGCAGTTCTTC.